This T cell receptor beta chain was sequenced during a study of T-cell memory formation after mild COVID-19. TCRdb processed the 5' RACE reads anew with MiXCR; each CDR3 protein has one entry. The sample shows 400,000 to 500,000 distinct CDR3 sequences, 20% to 25% of them seen only once. This CDR3 spans 12 amino acids. Per the germline V gene, CDR1 is MNHEY and CDR2 is SVGAGI. V was trimmed by 5 bases and J by 15 bases, leaving 17 bases between them. This clonotype was counted between two and nine times. The origin of this receptor is an adult woman who had mild COVID-19 (a few samples of this study predate the infection). Cell type and time point are not known. The gene calls are TRBV6-5 and TRBJ2-1, with D perhaps TRBD2 (6 bases). Sequenced sample: PBMCs or a T cell subset sorted from them (not recorded which). The CDR3 protein is CASSTPGLRRFF. Here the CDR3 DNA reads TGTGCCAGCAGTACACCGGGACTGAGGCGGTTCTTC.